Listed below are T cell receptor beta chains from one sample, sequenced in a study of OX40 agonist ivuxolimab in advanced cancers. Sequenced by immunoSEQ multiplex PCR; TCRdb stores in-frame clones only, minus some. The sample lists about 48,000 clones, around nine tenths seen once, with over 1.5% in the top ten. The material sequenced was CD4+ or CD8+ T cells sorted from blood, taken in a trial of the OX40 agonist ivuxolimab. All receptors come from an adult with an advanced solid tumor such as melanoma, head and neck, liver or kidney cancer. The CDR3 runs from the conserved cysteine through the conserved F or W. The D gene is left open where the match is weak. Clone size appears in some rows only: once, few, many, or a class for an expanded clone.

.	.	TRBV5-4	TRBJ2-1	TGTGCCAGCAGCTTGAAAATGTTGGGTTACAATGAGCAGTTCTTC	CASSLKMLGYNEQFF
.	.	TRBV9	TRBJ2-2	TGTGCCAGTAGTTGGGAATCGGCCGGGGAGCTGTTTTTT	CASSWESAGELFF
.	.	TRBV12-5	TRBJ1-1	TGTGCTAGTGGTTTGGGGACAACACTGAACACTGAAGCTTTCTTT	CASGLGTTLNTEAFF
.	once	TRBV12-5	TRBJ1-6	TGTGCTAGTGGTTTGGTAGTCGGAGGCAATTCACCCCTCCACTTT	CASGLVVGGNSPLHF
.	.	TRBV2	TRBJ2-7	TGTGCCAGCAGGCGGCAGGCTTCCTCCTACGAGCAGTACTTC	CASRRQASSYEQYF
.	.	TRBV11-2	TRBJ1-5	TGTGCCAGCAGCTGGGGGGGAAGCAATCAGCCCCAGCATTTT	CASSWGGSNQPQHF
TRBD1	.	TRBV7-6	TRBJ1-3	TGTGCCAGCAGCTTAGGGGCAGGGGGCTCTGGAAACACCATATATTTT	CASSLGAGGSGNTIYF
TRBD2	.	TRBV4-2	TRBJ2-2	TGTGCCAGCAGCCACTTTAGCGGGGGCCCGAACACCGGGGAGCTGTTTTTT	CASSHFSGGPNTGELFF
TRBD2	.	TRBV18	TRBJ2-3	TGTGCCAGCTCACCACCGGGTTCGGGGGGTAATACAGATACGCAGTATTTT	CASSPPGSGGNTDTQYF
TRBD2	.	TRBV11-1	TRBJ2-3	TGTGCCAGCAGCGACACCTGGGAGCGGGGGAGCTGGACAGATACGCAGTATTTT	CASSDTWERGSWTDTQYF
.	.	TRBV15	TRBJ2-5	TGTGCCACCAGCAGAGATCGACACCAAGAGACCCAGTACTTC	CATSRDRHQETQYF
.	.	TRBV4-2	TRBJ2-4	TGTGCCAGCAGCCAAGATCTAGTGACAGCAAACATTCAGTACTTC	CASSQDLVTANIQYF
.	few	TRBV30	TRBJ1-1	TGTGCCTGGTCCTTTTACCAGAACACTGAAGCTTTCTTT	CAWSFYQNTEAFF
.	.	TRBV10-3	TRBJ2-5	TGTGCCATCAGCAGGGGACTACACCAAGAGACCCAGTACTTC	CAISRGLHQETQYF
.	.	TRBV27	TRBJ2-2	TGTGCCAGCAGTTCCTCAGACAGACTGTTTTTT	CASSSSDRLFF
.	few	TRBV2	TRBJ1-6	TGTGCCAGCAGTGAAGGGCAGGGGTATTCACCCCTCCACTTT	CASSEGQGYSPLHF
.	.	TRBV5-6	TRBJ1-2	TGTGCCAGCAGCTTCCGGCGACGAGGTCGTAACTATGGCTACACCTTC	CASSFRRRGRNYGYTF
.	.	TRBV2	TRBJ1-5	TGTGCCAGCACAGGGGCAGGGGATCAGCCCCAGCATTTT	CASTGAGDQPQHF
TRBD1	.	TRBV6-5	TRBJ1-1	TGTGCCAGCAGTAGACAGGGGGATGAAGCTTTCTTT	CASSRQGDEAFF
.	.	TRBV5-1	TRBJ2-7	TGCGCCAGCAGCTTGGAAGGGTTTACTCTCTACGAGCAGTACTTC	CASSLEGFTLYEQYF
.	.	TRBV25-1	TRBJ1-4	TGTGCCAGCAGCCCCCCGGTGGGAACTAATGAAAAACTGTTTTTT	CASSPPVGTNEKLFF
.	few	TRBV6-1	TRBJ2-2	TGTGCCGTGGGCACCGGGGAGCTGTTTTTT	CAVGTGELFF
.	.	TRBV18	TRBJ1-5	TGTGCCAGCTCACCAGACTCTGGGGGTACGAGCAATCAGCCCCAGCATTTT	CASSPDSGGTSNQPQHF
TRBD1	.	TRBV10-3	TRBJ1-2	TGTGCCATCAGTGGGGGACAGGGGACAGGTGGCTACACCTTC	CAISGGQGTGGYTF
.	.	TRBV10-3	TRBJ1-5	TGTGCCATCAGTGACGGGAATCTTAATCAGCCCCAGCATTTT	CAISDGNLNQPQHF
.	.	TRBV2	TRBJ2-7	TGTGCCAGCAGTGAGATTAGGGGAAATGCGGCCGAGCAGTACTTC	CASSEIRGNAAEQYF
.	.	TRBV6-5	TRBJ2-1	TGTGCCAGCAGGAAAGACAGAGGAATATACAATGAGCAGTTCTTC	CASRKDRGIYNEQFF
.	.	TRBV7-2	TRBJ2-3	TGTGCCAGCACCCCCATGGGGGAGAGCACAGATACGCAGTATTTT	CASTPMGESTDTQYF
.	once	TRBV6-6	TRBJ1-5	TGTGCCAGCAGTTACAACAGGGTAGGGAGCAATCAGCCCCAGCATTTT	CASSYNRVGSNQPQHF
.	.	TRBV2	TRBJ2-2	TGTGCCAGCAGCCGAACCGGGGAGCTGTTTTTT	CASSRTGELFF
.	few	TRBV5-1	TRBJ1-3	TGCGCCAGCAGGCCCGGGACGACTGGAAACACCATATATTTT	CASRPGTTGNTIYF
.	.	TRBV6-6	TRBJ2-5	TGTGCCAGCAGTTACGCCCCCCAGGGTCGGGAGACCCAGTACTTC	CASSYAPQGRETQYF
TRBD1	.	TRBV7-9	TRBJ1-1	TGTGCCAGCAGTCAGGGGGCGTTCTCTGAAGCTTTCTTT	CASSQGAFSEAFF
.	.	TRBV6-6	TRBJ1-1	TGTGCCAGCAGCTACGGGGGGAACACTGAAGCTTTCTTT	CASSYGGNTEAFF
TRBD1	.	TRBV27	TRBJ2-7	TGTGCCAGCAGCAAGACAGGGGGCTCCTACGAGCAGTACTTC	CASSKTGGSYEQYF
.	.	TRBV4-3	TRBJ2-3	TGCGCCAGCAGCCAAGAGGGGGCTAGCGGTACAGATACGCAGTATTTT	CASSQEGASGTDTQYF
.	.	TRBV7-3	TRBJ1-1	TGTGCCAGCAGCCCCCAAGCCACTGGAGAGAACACTGAAGCTTTCTTT	CASSPQATGENTEAFF
.	.	TRBV10-3	TRBJ1-2	TGTGCCATCAGTGGCAGTAGCGGGGACAACGCTAACTATGGCTACACCTTC	CAISGSSGDNANYGYTF
.	.	TRBV18	TRBJ1-1	TGTGCCAGCTCTTCCTCGGCAATGACGGGACCTATGGACACTGAAGCTTTCTTT	CASSSSAMTGPMDTEAFF
.	once	TRBV19	TRBJ2-7	TGTGCCAGTAGATGGTCTCCCGCCGACAGCTACGAGCAGTACTTC	CASRWSPADSYEQYF
.	.	TRBV27	TRBJ1-5	TGTGCCAGCAGTTTACGGGGGCGTCAGCCCCAGCATTTT	CASSLRGRQPQHF
.	few	TRBV11-1	TRBJ1-1	TGTGCCAGCAGCTTAACAGGTGAAGCTTTCTTT	CASSLTGEAFF
.	once	TRBV6-1	TRBJ2-3	TGTGCCAGCAGTGACCGAGCAGATACGCAGTATTTT	CASSDRADTQYF
.	.	TRBV4-1	TRBJ1-4	TGCGCCAGCAGCCAAGGGGCGGGAGCAGGGCCTAATGAAAAACTGTTTTTT	CASSQGAGAGPNEKLFF
.	.	TRBV7-2	TRBJ1-6	TGTGCCAGCAGCTTAACCACAAATTCACCCCTCCACTTT	CASSLTTNSPLHF
.	.	TRBV7-9	TRBJ2-2	TGTGCCAGCAGCTTAGCAGTCTTGGGAATAGGTACCGGGGAGCTGTTTTTT	CASSLAVLGIGTGELFF
.	.	TRBV14	TRBJ1-5	TGTGCCAGCAGCCAAGATCTTGGATTATTAGCCGACAGCAATCAGCCCCAGCATTTT	CASSQDLGLLADSNQPQHF
TRBD2	.	TRBV27	TRBJ2-1	TGTGCCAGCAGTTTAGGTGGGACTAGCATCTCCTACAATGAGCAGTTCTTC	CASSLGGTSISYNEQFF